This T cell receptor (beta chain) was identified in a study of T cell changes during pregnancy in multiple sclerosis. Clones were sequenced by immunoSEQ multiplex PCR, and TCRdb holds only the in-frame ones, with some missing. The sample contains 70,000 or so clones, 80% to 95% of which appear only once. This CDR3 contains 16 residues. The germline gives CDR1 GTSNPN, CDR2 SVGIG (reference sequence). The V and J ends lost 3 bases and 2 bases respectively, with 14 bases between them. This TCR was recovered from a female donor with multiple sclerosis, enrolled in a pregnancy study. This sequence joins TRBV30 and TRBJ1-6; weak D call: TRBD1 (6 bases). The source material was CD4+ T cells from peripheral blood mononuclear cells, sampled after pregnancy. Here the CDR3 reads CAWSASSGAYNSPLHF. The CDR3 DNA follows: TGTGCCTGGAGCGCCTCCTCAGGGGCCTATAATTCACCCCTCCACTTT.